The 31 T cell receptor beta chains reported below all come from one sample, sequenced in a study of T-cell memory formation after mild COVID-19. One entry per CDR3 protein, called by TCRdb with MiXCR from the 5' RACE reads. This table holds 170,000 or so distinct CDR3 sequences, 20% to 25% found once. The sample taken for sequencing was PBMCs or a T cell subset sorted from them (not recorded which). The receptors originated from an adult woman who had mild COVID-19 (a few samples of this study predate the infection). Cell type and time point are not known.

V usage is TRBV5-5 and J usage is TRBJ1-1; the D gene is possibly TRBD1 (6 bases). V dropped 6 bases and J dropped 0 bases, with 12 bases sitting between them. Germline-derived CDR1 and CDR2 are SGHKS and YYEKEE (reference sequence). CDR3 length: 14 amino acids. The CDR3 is CASIEQGLNTEAFF. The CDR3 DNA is TGTGCCAGCATCGAGCAGGGGTTGAACACTGAAGCTTTCTTT.

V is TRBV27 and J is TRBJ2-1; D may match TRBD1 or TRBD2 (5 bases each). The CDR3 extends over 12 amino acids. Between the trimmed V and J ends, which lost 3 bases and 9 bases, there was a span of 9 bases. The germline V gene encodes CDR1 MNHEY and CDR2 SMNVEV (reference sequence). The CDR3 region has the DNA TGTGCCAGCAGTTTCGGGGCCCGTGAGCAGTTCTTC. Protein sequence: CASSFGAREQFF.

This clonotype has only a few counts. As DNA, the CDR3 is TGTGCCAGCAGCTTAGCGTCACCTCTAGCCTACAATGAGCAGTTCTTC. The encoded protein is CASSLASPLAYNEQFF. The gene calls are TRBV7-6 and TRBJ2-1; D remains unclear. Germline CDR1 SGHVS, CDR2 FNYEAQ. This CDR3 has 16 residues. The V gene lost 0 bases and the J gene lost 2 bases, with 11 bases spanning the gap.

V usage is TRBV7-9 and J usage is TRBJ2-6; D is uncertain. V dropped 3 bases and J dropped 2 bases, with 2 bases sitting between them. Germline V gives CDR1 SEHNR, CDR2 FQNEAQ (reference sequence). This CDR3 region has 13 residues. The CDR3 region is CASSFAGANVLTF. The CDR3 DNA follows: TGTGCCAGCAGCTTTGCTGGGGCCAACGTCCTGACTTTC.

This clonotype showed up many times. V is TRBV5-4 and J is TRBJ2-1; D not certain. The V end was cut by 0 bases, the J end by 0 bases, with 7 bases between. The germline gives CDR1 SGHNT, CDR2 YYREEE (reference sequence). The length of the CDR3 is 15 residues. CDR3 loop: CASSLVGNSYNEQFF. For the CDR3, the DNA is TGTGCCAGCAGCTTGGTAGGGAACTCCTACAATGAGCAGTTCTTC. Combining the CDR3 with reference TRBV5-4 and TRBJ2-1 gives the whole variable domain ETGVTQSPTHLIKTRGQQVTLRCSSQSGHNTVSWYQQALGQGPQFIFQYYREEENGRGNFPPRFSGLQFPNYSSELNVNALELDDSALYLCASSLVGNSYNEQFFGPGTRLTVL.

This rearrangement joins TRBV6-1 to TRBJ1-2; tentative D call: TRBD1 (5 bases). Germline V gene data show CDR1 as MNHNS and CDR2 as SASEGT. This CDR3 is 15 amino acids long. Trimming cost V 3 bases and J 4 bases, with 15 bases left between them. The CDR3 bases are TGTGCCAGCAGTGATTGGGGGGGACCCACCTATGGCTACACCTTC. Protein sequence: CASSDWGGPTYGYTF.

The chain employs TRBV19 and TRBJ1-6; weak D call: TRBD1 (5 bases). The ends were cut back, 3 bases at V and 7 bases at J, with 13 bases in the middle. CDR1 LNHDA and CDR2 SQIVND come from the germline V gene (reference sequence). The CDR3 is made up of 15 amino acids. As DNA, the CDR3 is TGTGCCAGTAGTATTGAAGCTCGGGGGAATTCACCCCTCCACTTT. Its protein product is CASSIEARGNSPLHF.

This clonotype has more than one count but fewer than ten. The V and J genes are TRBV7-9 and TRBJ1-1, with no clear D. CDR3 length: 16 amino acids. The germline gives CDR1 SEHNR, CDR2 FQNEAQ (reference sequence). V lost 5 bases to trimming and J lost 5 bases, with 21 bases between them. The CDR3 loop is CASSHIGSAAKTEAFF. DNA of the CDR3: TGTGCCAGCAGCCACATAGGCAGTGCGGCGAAAACTGAAGCTTTCTTT.

The CDR3 sequence is CASSPGMNNEQFF. CDR3 DNA sequence: TGTGCCAGCAGTCCCGGGATGAACAATGAGCAGTTCTTC. The chain uses TRBV6-2 or TRBV6-3 and TRBJ2-1; perhaps TRBD2 as D (5 bases). This CDR3 has 13 residues. V lost 5 bases and J 5 bases, leaving 10 bases between the germline ends. Germline V gene data show CDR1 as MNHEY and CDR2 as SVGEGT.

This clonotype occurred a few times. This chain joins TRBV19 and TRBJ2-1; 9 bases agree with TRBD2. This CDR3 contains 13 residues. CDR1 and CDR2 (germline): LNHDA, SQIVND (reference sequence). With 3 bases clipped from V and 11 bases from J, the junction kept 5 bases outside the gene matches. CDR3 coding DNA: TGTGCCAGTAGTATCGGGAGCGGGGGGCAGCAGTTCTTC. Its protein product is CASSIGSGGQQFF.

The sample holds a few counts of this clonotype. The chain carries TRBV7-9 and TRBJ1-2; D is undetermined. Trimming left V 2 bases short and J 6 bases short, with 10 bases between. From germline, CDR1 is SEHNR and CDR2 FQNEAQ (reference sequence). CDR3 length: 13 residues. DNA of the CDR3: TGTGCCAGCAGCTTAAGTCAGGAGGATGGCTACACCTTC. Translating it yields CASSLSQEDGYTF.

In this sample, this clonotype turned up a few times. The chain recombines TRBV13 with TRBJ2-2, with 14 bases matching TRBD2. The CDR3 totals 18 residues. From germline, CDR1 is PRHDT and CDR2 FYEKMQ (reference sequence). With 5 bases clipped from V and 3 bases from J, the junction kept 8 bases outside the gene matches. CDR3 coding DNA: TGTGCCAGCAGCACCCCGGGACTAGCGGGAGCCTACACCGGGGAGCTGTTTTTT. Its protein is CASSTPGLAGAYTGELFF.

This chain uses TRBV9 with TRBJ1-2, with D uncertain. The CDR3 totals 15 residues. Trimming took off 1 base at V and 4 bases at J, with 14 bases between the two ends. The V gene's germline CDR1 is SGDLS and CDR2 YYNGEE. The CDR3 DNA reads TGTGCCAGCAGCGTACATCCGCCAGGACCCTATGGCTACACCTTC. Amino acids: CASSVHPPGPYGYTF.

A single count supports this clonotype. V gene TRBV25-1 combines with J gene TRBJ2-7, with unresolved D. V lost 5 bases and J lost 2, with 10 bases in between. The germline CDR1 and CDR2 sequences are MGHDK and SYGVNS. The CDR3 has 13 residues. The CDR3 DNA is TGTGCCAGCAGTCCTGGGTCGGCCTACGAGCAGTACTTC. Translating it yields CASSPGSAYEQYF.

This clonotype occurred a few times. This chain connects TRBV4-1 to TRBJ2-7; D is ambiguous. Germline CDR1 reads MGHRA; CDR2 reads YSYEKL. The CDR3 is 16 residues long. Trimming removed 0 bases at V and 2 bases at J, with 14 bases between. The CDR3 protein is CASSQEVGNPTYEQYF. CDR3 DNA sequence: TGCGCCAGCAGCCAAGAGGTGGGCAACCCCACCTACGAGCAGTACTTC.

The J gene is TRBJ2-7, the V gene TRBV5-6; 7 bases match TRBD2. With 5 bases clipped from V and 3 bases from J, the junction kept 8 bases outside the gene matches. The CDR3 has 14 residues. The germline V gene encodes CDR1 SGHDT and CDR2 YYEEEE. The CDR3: CASRRGEGSYEQYF. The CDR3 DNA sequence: TGTGCCAGCAGGAGAGGGGAGGGGAGCTACGAGCAGTACTTC.

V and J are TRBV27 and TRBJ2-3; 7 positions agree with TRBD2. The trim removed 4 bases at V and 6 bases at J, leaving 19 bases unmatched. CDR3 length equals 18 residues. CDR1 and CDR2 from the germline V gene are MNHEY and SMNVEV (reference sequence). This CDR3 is CASSYRGLAGLLADTQYF. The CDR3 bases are TGTGCCAGCAGTTATCGAGGTTTAGCGGGCCTTCTCGCGGATACGCAGTATTTT.

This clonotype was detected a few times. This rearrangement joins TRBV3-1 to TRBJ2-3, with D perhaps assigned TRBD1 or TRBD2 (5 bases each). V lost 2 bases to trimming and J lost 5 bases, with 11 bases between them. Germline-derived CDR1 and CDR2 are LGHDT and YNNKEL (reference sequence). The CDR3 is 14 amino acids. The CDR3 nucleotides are TGTGCCAGCAGCCAAAGTCCGGGGCAAGATACGCAGTATTTT. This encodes CASSQSPGQDTQYF.

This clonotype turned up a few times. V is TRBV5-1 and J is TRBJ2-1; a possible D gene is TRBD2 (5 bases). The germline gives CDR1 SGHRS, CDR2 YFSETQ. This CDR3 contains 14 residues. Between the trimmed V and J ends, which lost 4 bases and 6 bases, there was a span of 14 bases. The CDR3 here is CASSPGVASNEQFF. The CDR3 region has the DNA TGCGCCAGCAGCCCCGGGGTAGCGAGCAATGAGCAGTTCTTC. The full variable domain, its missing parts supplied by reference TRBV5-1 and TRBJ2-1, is KAGVTQTPRYLIKTRGQQVTLSCSPISGHRSVSWYQQTPGQGLQFLFEYFSETQRNKGNFPGRFSGRQFSNSRSEMNVSTLELGDSALYLCASSPGVASNEQFFGPGTRLTVL.

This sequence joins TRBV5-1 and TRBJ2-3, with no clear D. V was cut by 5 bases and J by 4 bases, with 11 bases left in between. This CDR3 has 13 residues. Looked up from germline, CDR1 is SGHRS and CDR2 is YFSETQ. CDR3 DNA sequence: TGCGCCAGCAGTGTTGTGGGCCCAGATACGCAGTATTTT. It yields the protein CASSVVGPDTQYF.

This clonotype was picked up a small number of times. The CDR3 protein is CATSRDRAEPSYGYTF. As DNA, the CDR3 is TGTGCCACCAGCAGAGATCGGGCAGAACCTTCCTATGGCTACACCTTC. This sequence joins TRBV15 and TRBJ1-2, with D hard to call. CDR3 length: 16 residues. Deletions cut 0 bases from V and 4 bases from J, with 15 bases between. CDR1 and CDR2 (germline): LNHNV, YYDKDF (reference sequence).

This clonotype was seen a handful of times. The CDR3 loop is CATSKTDYLNEQFF. Here the CDR3 DNA reads TGTGCCACCAGCAAAACGGACTATTTAAATGAGCAGTTCTTC. This rearrangement joins TRBV15 to TRBJ2-1; a possible D gene is TRBD2 (6 bases). V was pared by 4 bases and J by 7 bases, with 14 bases between. Germline CDR1 reads LNHNV; CDR2 reads YYDKDF (reference sequence). The CDR3 is 14 residues long.

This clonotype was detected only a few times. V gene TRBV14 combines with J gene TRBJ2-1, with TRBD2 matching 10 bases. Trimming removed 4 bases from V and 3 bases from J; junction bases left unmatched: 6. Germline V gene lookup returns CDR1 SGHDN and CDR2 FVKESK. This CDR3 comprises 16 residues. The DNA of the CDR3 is TGTGCCAGCAGCCCAGAACTAGCGGGGATCTACAATGAGCAGTTCTTC. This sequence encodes CASSPELAGIYNEQFF.

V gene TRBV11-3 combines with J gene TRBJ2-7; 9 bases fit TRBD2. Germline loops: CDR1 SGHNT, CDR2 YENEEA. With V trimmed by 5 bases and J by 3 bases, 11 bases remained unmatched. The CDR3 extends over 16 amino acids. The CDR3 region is CASSHRGGAPYYEQYF. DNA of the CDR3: TGTGCCAGCAGCCATCGCGGGGGGGCCCCATACTACGAGCAGTACTTC.

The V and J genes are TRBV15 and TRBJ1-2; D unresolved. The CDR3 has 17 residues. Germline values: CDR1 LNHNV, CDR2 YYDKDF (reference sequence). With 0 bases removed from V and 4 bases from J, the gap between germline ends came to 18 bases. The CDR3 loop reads CATSRDTDAARGYGYTF. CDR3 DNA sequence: TGTGCCACCAGCAGAGACACGGACGCTGCCCGAGGCTATGGCTACACCTTC.

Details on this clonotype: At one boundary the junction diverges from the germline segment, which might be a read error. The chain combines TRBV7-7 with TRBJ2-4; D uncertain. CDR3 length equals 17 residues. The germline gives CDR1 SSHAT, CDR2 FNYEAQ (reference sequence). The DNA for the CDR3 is TGTGCTAGCAGCTCAAGGGATCCGCTAGGGAAGGAAAACATTCAGTACTTC. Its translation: CASSSRDPLGKENIQYF.

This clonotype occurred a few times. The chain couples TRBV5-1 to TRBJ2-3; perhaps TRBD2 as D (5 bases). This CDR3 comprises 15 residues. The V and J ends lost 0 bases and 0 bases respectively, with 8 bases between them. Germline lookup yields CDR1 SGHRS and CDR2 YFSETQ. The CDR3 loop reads CASSLELVSTDTQYF. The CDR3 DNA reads TGCGCCAGCAGCTTGGAACTAGTGAGCACAGATACGCAGTATTTT.

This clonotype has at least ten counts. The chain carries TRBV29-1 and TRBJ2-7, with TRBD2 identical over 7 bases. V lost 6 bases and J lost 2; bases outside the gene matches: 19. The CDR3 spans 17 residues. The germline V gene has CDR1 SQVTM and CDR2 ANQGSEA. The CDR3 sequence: CSVRGLLLKTETYEQYF. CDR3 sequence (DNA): TGCAGCGTGAGGGGACTACTCTTGAAAACCGAAACCTACGAGCAGTACTTC.

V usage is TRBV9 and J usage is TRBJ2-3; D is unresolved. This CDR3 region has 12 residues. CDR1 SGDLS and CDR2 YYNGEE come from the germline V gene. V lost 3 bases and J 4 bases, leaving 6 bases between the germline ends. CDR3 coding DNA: TGTGCCAGCAGCGCGTTCTCAGATACGCAGTATTTT. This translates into CASSAFSDTQYF.

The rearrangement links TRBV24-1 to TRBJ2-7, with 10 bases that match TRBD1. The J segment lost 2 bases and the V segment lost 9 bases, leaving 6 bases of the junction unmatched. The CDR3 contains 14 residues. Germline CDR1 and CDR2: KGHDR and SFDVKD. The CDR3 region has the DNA TGTGCCACCCAGAGGGGGACAGGGGCCTACGAGCAGTACTTC. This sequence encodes CATQRGTGAYEQYF.

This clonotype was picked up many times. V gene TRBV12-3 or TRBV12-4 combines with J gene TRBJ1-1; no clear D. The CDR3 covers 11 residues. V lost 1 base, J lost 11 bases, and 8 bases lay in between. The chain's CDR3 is CASSLGRFAFF. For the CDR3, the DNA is TGTGCCAGCAGTTTAGGTCGGTTCGCTTTCTTT.